These 24 T cell receptor beta chains were sequenced from one sample in a study of OX40 agonist ivuxolimab in advanced cancers. Repertoires were generated with immunoSEQ multiplex PCR, while TCRdb's copy carries only in-frame clones and drops some. The data contain about 19,000 clones, 75% to 85% of them singletons. The sequences come from CD4+ or CD8+ T cells sorted from blood, collected in a trial of the OX40 agonist ivuxolimab. The receptors come from an adult with an advanced solid tumor such as melanoma, head and neck, liver or kidney cancer.

The V call is TRBV18, the J call TRBJ2-1; D unclear. CDR3 length: 14 amino acids. CDR1 and CDR2 from the germline V gene are KGHSH and LQKENI. V dropped 2 bases and J dropped 8 bases, with 13 bases sitting between them. CDR3 region: CASSPTPVDDEQFF. In DNA, the CDR3 is TGTGCCAGCTCACCAACTCCGGTTGACGATGAGCAGTTCTTC.

This clone was detected only once. The chain uses TRBV5-4 and TRBJ2-1; 9 positions agree with TRBD2. Germline CDR1 SGHNT, CDR2 YYREEE (reference sequence). This CDR3 is built from 16 residues. V was clipped by 3 bases and J by 1 base; unmatched bases: 5. The CDR3 protein is CASSSGAGGSYNEQFF. The DNA for the CDR3 is TGTGCCAGCAGCTCTGGAGCGGGAGGATCCTACAATGAGCAGTTCTTC.

On this clone itself: One junction end does not reproduce the germline sequence, and a read error may be involved. The chain is built from TRBV7-3 and TRBJ1-5; 7 bases fit TRBD1. CDR1 and CDR2 from the germline V gene are SGHTA and FQGTGA. CDR3 length equals 16 residues. CDR3 DNA: TGCGCCAGCAGCCAAGATTCGGGACAGCACAATCAGCCCCAGCATTTT. Its protein product is CASSQDSGQHNQPQHF.

This clone appeared a single time. CDR3 region: CASSQAPTENHEKLFF. CDR3 DNA: TGCGCCAGCAGCCAAGCCCCCACAGAAAACCATGAAAAACTGTTTTTT. The chain is built from TRBV4-3 and TRBJ1-4; D is unresolved. The CDR3 has 16 amino acids. V was cut by 1 base and J by 6 bases, with 15 bases left in between. Per germline, CDR1 LGHNA and CDR2 YSLEER.

The CDR3, as DNA: TGCAGCGCTTCACAAAACACTGAAGCTTTCTTT. Amino acid sequence: CSASQNTEAFF. V and J are TRBV29-1 and TRBJ1-1; the D is unclear. The length of the CDR3 is 11 residues. The V end lost 7 bases, the J end lost 2 bases, and 8 bases lay between the germline ends. Per germline, CDR1 SQVTM and CDR2 ANQGSEA.

The chain combines TRBV28 with TRBJ2-3; D might be TRBD1 (6 bases). CDR1 is MDHEN and CDR2 is SYDVKM in the germline V gene. V lost 2 bases to trimming and J lost 1 base, with 13 bases between them. The CDR3 loop spans 16 amino acids. Here the CDR3 reads CASSLARGKGTDTQYF. The CDR3 coding sequence is TGTGCCAGCAGTTTAGCCAGGGGAAAGGGCACAGATACGCAGTATTTT.

DNA of the CDR3: TGTGCCAGCAGTTTGCTAGCGGGAGCCATAGAGACCCAGTACTTC. Residues: CASSLLAGAIETQYF. The rearrangement links TRBV27 to TRBJ2-5, with 10 bases fitting TRBD2. Germline V CDR1 and CDR2: MNHEY, SMNVEV (reference sequence). The CDR3 runs to 15 residues. With V trimmed by 3 bases and J by 4 bases, 5 bases remained unmatched.

The gene calls are TRBV27 and TRBJ2-5, with 8 bases lining up with TRBD2. The CDR3 extends over 15 amino acids. CDR1 and CDR2 (germline): MNHEY, SMNVEV (reference sequence). The V segment lost 6 bases and the J segment 2 bases; nucleotides outside the gene matches: 8. The CDR3 coding sequence is TGTGCCAGCAGGGTAGGCGGGGGGCCTCAAGAGACCCAGTACTTC. This translates into CASRVGGGPQETQYF.

This clone was seen only once. V usage is TRBV11-2 and J usage is TRBJ2-3; 9 nucleotides agree with TRBD2. Trimming at V came to 5 bases and at J to 5 bases, leaving 5 bases not matched to a gene. There are 14 residues in the CDR3. CDR1 and CDR2 from the germline V gene are SGHAT and FQNNGV. The CDR3 sequence is CASSRPREGDTQYF. DNA for the CDR3: TGTGCCAGCAGCCGTCCGCGGGAGGGAGATACGCAGTATTTT.

This clone was seen a single time. The chain links TRBV4-1 to TRBJ2-2, with unresolved D. CDR3 size: 17 residues. Germline CDR1 reads MGHRA; CDR2 reads YSYEKL. The V and J ends lost 0 bases and 6 bases respectively, with 17 bases between them. Here the CDR3 reads CASSQDPPGPRAGELFF. The CDR3 region has the DNA TGCGCCAGCAGCCAAGATCCACCGGGCCCTCGGGCCGGGGAGCTGTTTTTT.

The V and J genes are TRBV7-2 and TRBJ1-5; D remains ambiguous. The germline gives CDR1 SGHTA, CDR2 FQGNSA. Trimming left V 8 bases short and J 0 bases short, with 11 bases between. CDR3 length: 14 residues. The CDR3 protein is CASLGRTSNQPQHF. The DNA of the CDR3 is TGTGCCAGCCTCGGGAGGACTAGCAATCAGCCCCAGCATTTT. The whole variable domain, remainder taken from reference TRBV7-2 and TRBJ1-5, is GAGVSQSPSNKVTEKGKDVELRCDPISGHTALYWYRQSLGQGLEFLIYFQGNSAPDKSGLPSDRFSAERTGGSVSTLTIQRTQQEDSAVYLCASLGRTSNQPQHFGDGTRLSIL.

The rearrangement uses TRBV5-6 and TRBJ2-3; D tentatively fits TRBD1 or TRBD2 (5 bases each). Per germline, CDR1 SGHDT and CDR2 YYEEEE. There are 17 residues in the CDR3. V was clipped by 1 base and J by 2 bases, with 17 bases between them. CDR3 sequence reads: CASSLLSGSYLTDTQYF. DNA of the CDR3: TGTGCCAGCAGCTTGTTGTCAGGGAGTTACCTCACAGATACGCAGTATTTT. The full variable domain, rest sourced from reference TRBV5-6 and TRBJ2-3, is DAGVTQSPTHLIKTRGQQVTLRCSPKSGHDTVSWYQQALGQGPQFIFQYYEEEERQRGNFPDRFSGHQFPNYSSELNVNALLLGDSALYLCASSLLSGSYLTDTQYFGPGTRLTVL.

The chain uses TRBV7-9 and TRBJ1-4; D call uncertain. V shed 1 base and J shed 3 bases, with 18 bases lying between them. The CDR3 is made up of 18 amino acids. Germline loops: CDR1 SEHNR, CDR2 FQNEAQ (reference sequence). Written as DNA, the CDR3 is TGTGCCAGCAGCTTAGTCGGCGCCCCAGTCTTTTCTAATGAAAAACTGTTTTTT. It encodes CASSLVGAPVFSNEKLFF. The full variable domain, its missing parts supplied by reference TRBV7-9 and TRBJ1-4, is DTGVSQNPRHKITKRGQNVTFRCDPISEHNRLYWYRQTLGQGPEFLTYFQNEAQLEKSRLLSDRFSAERPKGSFSTLEIQRTEQGDSAMYLCASSLVGAPVFSNEKLFFGSGTQLSVL.

The chain carries TRBV19 and TRBJ2-3; D gene uncertain. V was pared by 1 base and J by 0 bases, with 14 bases between. Germline V gene data show CDR1 as LNHDA and CDR2 as SQIVND (reference sequence). The CDR3 covers 17 residues. The CDR3: CASSIGMLLASTDTQYF. CDR3 nucleotides: TGTGCCAGTAGTATAGGGATGCTACTTGCTAGCACAGATACGCAGTATTTT.

The chain is built from TRBV4-3 and TRBJ1-1, with D maybe TRBD1 (6 bases). In germline, CDR1 is LGHNA, CDR2 YSLEER. There are 15 residues in the CDR3. Trimming left V 6 bases short and J 3 bases short, with 17 bases between. The CDR3 loop is CASSLTTGVDTEAFF. CDR3 coding DNA: TGCGCCAGCAGTCTCACGACAGGAGTGGACACTGAAGCTTTCTTT.

Many counts were recorded for this clone. The V and J genes are TRBV7-2 and TRBJ2-7, with D hard to call. V was trimmed by 4 bases and J by 2 bases, leaving 12 bases between them. The CDR3 has 14 residues. From germline, CDR1 is SGHTA and CDR2 FQGNSA. CDR3 loop: CASSSSTVAYEQYF. The CDR3 region has the DNA TGTGCCAGCAGCTCCTCGACGGTAGCCTACGAGCAGTACTTC.

The chain has TRBV19 and TRBJ2-7; 8 bases map to TRBD2. Germline V gene data show CDR1 as LNHDA and CDR2 as SQIVND (reference sequence). The CDR3 is made up of 14 amino acids. V lost 1 base and J lost 3; bases outside the gene matches: 2. The CDR3 protein is CASSIVAGGYEQYF. The CDR3, as DNA: TGTGCCAGTAGTATAGTGGCGGGAGGCTACGAGCAGTACTTC.

The chain has TRBV6-5 and TRBJ2-3; 10 bases line up with TRBD2. Germline V CDR1 and CDR2: MNHEY, SVGAGI. Trimming removed 8 bases from V and 6 bases from J; junction bases left unmatched: 11. This CDR3 comprises 15 residues. In DNA, the CDR3 is TGTGCCAGCCAATTGGCTAGCGGGAGCCCGGATACGCAGTATTTT. Its translation: CASQLASGSPDTQYF.

The genes are TRBV27 and TRBJ2-7; D perhaps matches TRBD2 (5 bases). This CDR3 region has 14 residues. CDR1 is MNHEY and CDR2 is SMNVEV in the germline V gene (reference sequence). V was shortened by 1 base and J by 4 bases, with 11 bases between the two germline ends. The CDR3 coding sequence is TGTGCCAGCAGTTTATTTAACGGGGATTACGAGCAGTACTTC. It codes for CASSLFNGDYEQYF.

The chain uses TRBV4-3 and TRBJ2-1; 10 bases line up with TRBD2. Germline trimming cut 0 bases from V and 2 bases from J; bases unmatched to any gene: 4. The CDR3 spans 17 residues. In germline, CDR1 is LGHNA, CDR2 YSLEER. The CDR3 coding sequence is TGCGCCAGCAGCCAAGATCCAGGGACTAGCGCCTACAATGAGCAGTTCTTC. As protein: CASSQDPGTSAYNEQFF.

This clone is medium-sized in the sample. The chain carries TRBV25-1 and TRBJ2-3; TRBD2 is a possible D gene (6 bases). This CDR3 has 12 amino acids. V lost 11 bases and J lost 7, with 16 bases in between. Germline V gene lookup returns CDR1 MGHDK and CDR2 SYGVNS. The CDR3 reads CASGSQGYTQYF. CDR3 in DNA: TGTGCCTCCGGGAGCCAGGGATATACGCAGTATTTT.

The chain uses TRBV27 and TRBJ2-2, with D uncertain. There are 15 residues in the CDR3. The V gene lost 5 bases and the J gene lost 3 bases, with 13 bases spanning the gap. Germline V gene lookup returns CDR1 MNHEY and CDR2 SMNVEV (reference sequence). The CDR3 reads CASSGSRDYTGELFF. The CDR3 nucleotides read TGTGCCAGCAGTGGATCGCGCGATTACACCGGGGAGCTGTTTTTT.

The chain uses TRBV4-1 and TRBJ2-5, with 11 bases identical to TRBD2. This CDR3 contains 14 residues. Germline V gene sequence: CDR1 MGHRA, CDR2 YSYEKL. J was trimmed by 6 bases and V by 4 bases; bases with no gene match: 4. The CDR3 is CASSPLAGGKTQYF. The CDR3 bases are TGCGCCAGCAGCCCCCTAGCGGGGGGTAAGACCCAGTACTTC.

The CDR3 is CATSRDQSGRSVNEQFF. In nucleotides, the CDR3 is TGTGCCACCAGCAGAGATCAAAGCGGGAGGTCCGTCAATGAGCAGTTCTTC. The chain couples TRBV15 to TRBJ2-1; the match to TRBD2 covers 9 bases. The CDR3 runs 17 residues. V lost 0 bases to trimming and J lost 6 bases; unmatched junction nucleotides: 9. Germline-derived CDR1 and CDR2 are LNHNV and YYDKDF (reference sequence).